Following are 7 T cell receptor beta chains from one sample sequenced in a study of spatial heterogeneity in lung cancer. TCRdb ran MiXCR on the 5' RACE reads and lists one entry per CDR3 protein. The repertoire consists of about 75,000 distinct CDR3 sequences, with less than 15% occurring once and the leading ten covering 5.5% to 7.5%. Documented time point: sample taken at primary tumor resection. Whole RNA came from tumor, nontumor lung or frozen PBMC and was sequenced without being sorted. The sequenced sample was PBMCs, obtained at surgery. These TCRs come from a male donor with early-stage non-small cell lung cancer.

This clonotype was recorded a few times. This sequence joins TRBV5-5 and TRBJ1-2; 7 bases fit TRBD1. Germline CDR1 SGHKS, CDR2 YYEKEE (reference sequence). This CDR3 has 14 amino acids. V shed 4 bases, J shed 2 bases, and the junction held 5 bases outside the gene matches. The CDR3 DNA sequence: TGTGCCAGCAGCCCGCGGGACAGCAACTATGGCTACACCTTC. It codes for CASSPRDSNYGYTF.

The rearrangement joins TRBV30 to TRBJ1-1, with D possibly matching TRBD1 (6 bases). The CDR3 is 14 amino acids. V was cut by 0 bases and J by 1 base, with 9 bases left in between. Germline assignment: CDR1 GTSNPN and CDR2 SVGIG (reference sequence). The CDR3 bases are TGTGCCTGGAGTGTTGGGACATCGAACACTGAAGCTTTCTTT. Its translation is CAWSVGTSNTEAFF.

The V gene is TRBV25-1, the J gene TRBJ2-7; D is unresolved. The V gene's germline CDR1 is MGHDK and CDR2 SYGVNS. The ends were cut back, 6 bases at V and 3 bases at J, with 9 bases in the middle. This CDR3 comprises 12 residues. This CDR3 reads CASSYDFYEQYF. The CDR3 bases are TGTGCCAGCAGCTACGACTTCTACGAGCAGTACTTC.

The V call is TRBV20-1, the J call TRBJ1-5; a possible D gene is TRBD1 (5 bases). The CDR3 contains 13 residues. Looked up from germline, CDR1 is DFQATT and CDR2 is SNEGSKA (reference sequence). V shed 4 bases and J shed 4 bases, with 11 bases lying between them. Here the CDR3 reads CSATLGVNQPQHF. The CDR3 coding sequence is TGCAGTGCTACGCTGGGGGTAAATCAGCCCCAGCATTTT.

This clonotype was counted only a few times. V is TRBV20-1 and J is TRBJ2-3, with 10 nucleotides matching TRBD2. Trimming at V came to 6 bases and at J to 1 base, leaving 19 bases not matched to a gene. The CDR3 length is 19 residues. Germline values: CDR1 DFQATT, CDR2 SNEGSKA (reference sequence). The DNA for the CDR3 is TGCAGTGCCACCCTTCCCCTAGCGGGAGTATTTGATGGCACAGATACGCAGTATTTT. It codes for CSATLPLAGVFDGTDTQYF.

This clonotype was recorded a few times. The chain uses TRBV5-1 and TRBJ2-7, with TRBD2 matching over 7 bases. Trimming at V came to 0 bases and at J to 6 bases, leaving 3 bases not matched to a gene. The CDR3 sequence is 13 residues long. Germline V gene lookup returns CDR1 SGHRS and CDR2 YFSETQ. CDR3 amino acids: CASSLGPSGEQYF. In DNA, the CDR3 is TGCGCCAGCAGCTTGGGGCCTAGCGGCGAGCAGTACTTC.

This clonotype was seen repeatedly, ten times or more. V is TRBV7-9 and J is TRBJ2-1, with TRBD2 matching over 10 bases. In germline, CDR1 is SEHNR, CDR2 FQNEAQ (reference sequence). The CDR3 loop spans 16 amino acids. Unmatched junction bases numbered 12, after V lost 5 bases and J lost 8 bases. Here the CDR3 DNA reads TGTGCCAGCAGCCCCGGGTCCAGCGGGAGGGTGGATGAGCAGTTCTTC. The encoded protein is CASSPGSSGRVDEQFF.